These 30 T cell receptor beta chains originate from one sample sequenced in a study of memory CD4+ T cells and cytomegalovirus serostatus (dated by TCRdb to between 2018 and 2021). The library was produced with the immunoSEQ multiplex PCR assay. TCRdb's version of the immuneACCESS table is confined to in-frame rearrangements and falls short of the full clone set. An unresolved V gene accounts for under half of the shortfall where checked; the remainder is of unknown origin. This sample has 65,000 to 95,000 clones in its table, and over 80% of those were observed once. Around 0.73% of the sample belongs to the ten largest clones. Single viable CD3+CD4+CD8-CD45RO+ cells were sorted as memory CD4+ T cells on a FACSAria II. Sequenced sample: memory CD4+ T cells from blood. The receptors originated from an adult in good health and CMV-seronegative.

This clone was recorded a few times. The gene calls are TRBV5-1 and TRBJ2-7; D ambiguous. CDR1 SGHRS and CDR2 YFSETQ come from the germline V gene. CDR3 length: 11 residues. The V end lost 0 bases, the J end lost 3 bases, and 1 base lay between the germline ends. CDR3 in DNA: TGCGCCAGCAGCTTGGACTACGAGCAGTACTTC. Translated: CASSLDYEQYF.

This chain uses TRBV5-4 with TRBJ2-7, with D possibly being TRBD2 (5 bases). The germline CDR1 and CDR2 sequences are SGHNT and YYREEE (reference sequence). V lost 4 bases and J lost 6, with 17 bases in between. The CDR3 sequence is 14 residues long. The CDR3 DNA is TGTGCCAGCAGCCCCGGGATGCTTGATCGCGAGCAGTACTTC. Its translation is CASSPGMLDREQYF.

The chain combines TRBV4-3 with TRBJ1-4, with 8 bases identical to TRBD1. CDR3 length equals 15 residues. V was clipped by 1 base and J by 8 bases; unmatched bases: 6. Germline V gene sequence: CDR1 LGHNA, CDR2 YSLEER. The chain's CDR3 is CASSQVTGVREKLFF. CDR3 nucleotides: TGCGCCAGCAGCCAAGTGACAGGGGTTCGAGAAAAACTGTTTTTT.

This clone was observed once. The chain combines TRBV4-1 with TRBJ1-4, with D possibly TRBD1 on 6 matching bases. V lost 1 base, J lost 5 bases, and 14 bases lay in between. CDR1 and CDR2 from the germline V gene are MGHRA and YSYEKL. This CDR3 has 16 residues. CDR3 loop: CASSQGPGHLNEKLFF. The CDR3 DNA reads TGCGCCAGCAGCCAAGGCCCGGGACACTTAAATGAAAAACTGTTTTTT.

V gene TRBV2 combines with J gene TRBJ1-4, with D possibly TRBD1 on 5 matching bases. This CDR3 is 13 amino acids long. Germline V lookup: CDR1 SNHLY, CDR2 FYNNEI. The ends were cut back, 7 bases at V and 10 bases at J, with 16 bases in the middle. The CDR3, as DNA: TGTGCCAGCACCCCCCAGGGTGACGGAAAACTGTTTTTT. Amino acids: CASTPQGDGKLFF.

This chain joins TRBV6-5 and TRBJ1-2; 11 bases are a match to TRBD1. Germline trimming cut 5 bases from V and 5 bases from J; bases unmatched to any gene: 7. The CDR3 contains 15 residues. The germline CDR1 and CDR2 sequences are MNHEY and SVGAGI. The CDR3 here is CASSPGTGGSYGYTF. The DNA of the CDR3 is TGTGCCAGCAGTCCCGGGACAGGGGGTTCATATGGCTACACCTTC.

This chain uses TRBV11-2 with TRBJ1-2; TRBD1 matches at 7 bases. The CDR3 contains 14 residues. Germline trimming cut 4 bases from V and 5 bases from J; bases unmatched to any gene: 7. Looked up from germline, CDR1 is SGHAT and CDR2 is FQNNGV. This CDR3 is CASSSDRVSYGYTF. The CDR3 DNA reads TGTGCCAGCAGCTCAGACAGGGTATCTTATGGCTACACCTTC.

The V gene is TRBV5-1, the J gene TRBJ2-5; tentative D call: TRBD1 (5 bases). This CDR3 comprises 13 residues. The germline CDR1 and CDR2 sequences are SGHRS and YFSETQ. The germline V and J ends were trimmed by 2 bases and 4 bases, with 9 bases remaining between them. CDR3 in DNA: TGCGCCAGCAGCTTTTGGGGCGCAGAGACCCAGTACTTC. This translates into CASSFWGAETQYF.

V is TRBV18 and J is TRBJ1-4; no definite D call. Germline CDR1 and CDR2: KGHSH and LQKENI. This CDR3 is 15 amino acids long. V lost 0 bases and J lost 5, with 10 bases in between. As DNA, the CDR3 is TGTGCCAGCTCACCACCAGGGAACGCAAATGAAAAACTGTTTTTT. This codes for CASSPPGNANEKLFF.

On this clone itself: One end of the junction does not line up with germline, which may come from a read error. The V call is TRBV2, the J call TRBJ2-1; TRBD2 might be the D (6 bases). The length of the CDR3 is 12 residues. The germline V gene encodes CDR1 SNHLY and CDR2 FYNNEI. CDR3 in DNA: TGTGCCAGTACGCGGGACTCCCCACCGTTGATCTTC. Its translation: CASTRDSPPLIF.

The V gene is TRBV7-3, the J gene TRBJ2-5; 7 bases are a match to TRBD1. The CDR3 covers 15 residues. Germline V gives CDR1 SGHTA, CDR2 FQGTGA. After removal of 1 base from V and 4 bases from J, the junction contained 6 bases not matched to a gene. The CDR3, as DNA: TGTGCCAGCAGCTTAATAGGTAGACAGGGAGAGACCCAGTACTTC. Residues: CASSLIGRQGETQYF.

This clone was recorded only once. The J gene is TRBJ2-1, the V gene TRBV11-1; D is perhaps TRBD2 (6 bases). V was pared by 3 bases and J by 10 bases, with 19 bases between. The V gene's germline CDR1 is SGHAT and CDR2 FQDESV (reference sequence). The CDR3 spans 15 residues. In DNA form, the CDR3 reads TGTGCCAGCAGCTTCTTGTCAGGCGGGGCGCGGGAGCAGTTCTTC. Amino acid sequence: CASSFLSGGAREQFF.

J is TRBJ1-2 and V is TRBV7-3, with D possibly matching TRBD1 (6 bases). This CDR3 has 13 residues. Germline CDR1 is SGHTA and CDR2 is FQGTGA. Between the trimmed V and J ends, which lost 2 bases and 7 bases, there was a span of 11 bases. The CDR3 DNA reads TGTGCCAGCAGCTTATGGAGGGGGAGTGGCTACACCTTC. Translating gives CASSLWRGSGYTF.

This CDR3 reads CASSVGASGAADTQYF. The CDR3 bases are TGTGCCAGCAGCGTAGGAGCGAGCGGGGCCGCAGATACGCAGTATTTT. V usage is TRBV9 and J usage is TRBJ2-3; 7 nucleotides agree with TRBD2. Trimming at V came to 0 bases and at J to 4 bases, leaving 8 bases not matched to a gene. CDR1 is SGDLS and CDR2 is YYNGEE in the germline V gene. There are 16 residues in the CDR3.

The chain links TRBV7-8 to TRBJ2-7; 11 nucleotides agree with TRBD1. CDR3 size: 14 residues. The J segment lost 6 bases and the V segment lost 5 bases, leaving 6 bases of the junction unmatched. Germline-derived CDR1 and CDR2 are SGHVS and FQNEAQ. CDR3 in DNA: TGTGCCAGCAGCAGGGGACAGGGGGGGACCGAGCAGTACTTC. Encoded protein: CASSRGQGGTEQYF.

The chain joins TRBV7-3 to TRBJ1-2, with a tentative D call TRBD1 (5 bases). Germline CDR1 reads SGHTA; CDR2 reads FQGTGA. Between the trimmed V and J ends, which lost 4 bases and 8 bases, there was a span of 14 bases. The CDR3 is made up of 13 amino acids. This CDR3 is CASSSPPGGGYTF. In DNA form, the CDR3 reads TGTGCCAGCAGCTCCCCCCCCGGGGGGGGCTACACCTTC. The variable domain in full, with the rest retrieved from reference TRBV7-3 and TRBJ1-2, is GAGVSQTPSNKVTEKGKYVELRCDPISGHTALYWYRQSLGQGPEFLIYFQGTGAADDSGLPNDRFFAVRPEGSVSTLKIQRTERGDSAVYLCASSSPPGGGYTFGSGTRLTVV.

This clone was counted a few times. The V call is TRBV6-5, the J call TRBJ2-7; D is possibly TRBD1 (6 bases). The germline V gene encodes CDR1 MNHEY and CDR2 SVGAGI. CDR3 length: 13 residues. With 5 bases removed from V and 4 bases from J, the gap between germline ends came to 12 bases. CDR3 DNA: TGTGCCAGCAGTAACACAGGGTTTTACGAGCAGTACTTC. This gives the protein CASSNTGFYEQYF.

This chain joins TRBV10-1 and TRBJ1-1; 8 nucleotides line up with TRBD1. The CDR3 totals 14 residues. Germline V CDR1 and CDR2: WNHNN, SYGVQD (reference sequence). The V gene end was trimmed by 6 bases and the J gene end by 1 base; junction bases not matched to a gene: 4. For the CDR3, the DNA is TGCGCCAGCAGCCACGACAGGGGGAACACTGAAGCTTTCTTT. Its translation: CASSHDRGNTEAFF.

V and J are TRBV4-1 and TRBJ1-3, with D unclear. The CDR3 has 15 residues. Trimming cost V 5 bases and J 3 bases, with 14 bases left between them. The germline V gene has CDR1 MGHRA and CDR2 YSYEKL. The CDR3 coding sequence is TGCGCCAGCAGCTGGCCGAAGTCTGGTGGAAACACCATATATTTT. It encodes CASSWPKSGGNTIYF.

This chain uses TRBV7-2 with TRBJ2-1; 11 nucleotides agree with TRBD1. The CDR3 has 16 amino acids. Germline V gives CDR1 SGHTA, CDR2 FQGNSA. Trimming took 5 bases from V and 7 from J; bases not matched to a gene: 10. In DNA form, the CDR3 reads TGTGCCAGCAGCACGAGGGCCGGGACAGGGGGAAATGAGCAGTTCTTC. As protein: CASSTRAGTGGNEQFF.

The gene calls are TRBV5-1 and TRBJ1-5; D may be TRBD1 (5 bases). Germline V gene data show CDR1 as SGHRS and CDR2 as YFSETQ. The CDR3 has 15 amino acids. V lost 0 bases to trimming and J lost 6 bases, with 13 bases between them. The CDR3 reads CASSLDGGSRQPQHF. CDR3 sequence (DNA): TGCGCCAGCAGCTTGGACGGGGGTTCGCGTCAGCCCCAGCATTTT.

The CDR3 region has the DNA TGTGCCAGCAGCTTGCAGGGGCCGAGCACTGAAGCTTTCTTT. It encodes CASSLQGPSTEAFF. This chain connects TRBV11-3 to TRBJ1-1, with D possibly matching TRBD1 (6 bases). Between the trimmed V and J ends, which lost 3 bases and 4 bases, there was a span of 12 bases. The CDR3 sequence is 14 residues long. Germline V CDR1 and CDR2: SGHNT, YENEEA.

This clone has at least ten counts. This chain's CDR3 is CASSPPGQGRSPLHF. The CDR3 bases are TGTGCCAGCTCACCACCGGGACAGGGTCGCTCACCCCTCCACTTT. The chain joins TRBV18 to TRBJ1-6; 9 bases are a match to TRBD1. V was pared by 0 bases and J by 10 bases, with 4 bases of the junction left unmatched. The CDR3 covers 15 residues. Germline-derived CDR1 and CDR2 are KGHSH and LQKENI.

The chain carries TRBV30 and TRBJ1-2, with D maybe TRBD1 (6 bases). Trimming left V 3 bases short and J 7 bases short, with 12 bases between. Germline V lookup: CDR1 GTSNPN, CDR2 SVGIG (reference sequence). The CDR3 is 12 residues long. The CDR3 nucleotides are TGTGCCTGGAGAGGAGGGGGAGGTGGCTACACCTTC. It specifies CAWRGGGGGYTF.

The chain combines TRBV6-1 with TRBJ1-2, with D maybe TRBD1 (6 bases). V gave up 7 bases and J gave up 6 bases, with 12 bases separating them. This CDR3 comprises 12 residues. The germline V gene has CDR1 MNHNS and CDR2 SASEGT. The CDR3: CASTGPGDGYTF. CDR3 DNA sequence: TGTGCCAGCACTGGCCCAGGGGATGGCTACACCTTC.

As to this clone: Within the sample, other DNA sequences also encode this same CDR3. The genes are TRBV6-5 and TRBJ2-7; TRBD1 agrees at 9 bases. Germline V gene sequence: CDR1 MNHEY, CDR2 SVGAGI. CDR3 size: 13 residues. The V and J ends lost 6 bases and 1 base, in that order; junction bases with no gene match: 1. The CDR3 reads CASRTGGSYEQYF. CDR3 bases: TGTGCCAGCAGGACAGGGGGATCCTACGAGCAGTACTTC.

V gene TRBV18 combines with J gene TRBJ1-4; possibly TRBD1 for D (6 bases). The CDR3 extends over 13 amino acids. The V end was cut by 3 bases, the J end by 6 bases, with 8 bases between. CDR1 and CDR2 (germline): KGHSH, LQKENI. The CDR3 here is CASSPSGDEKLFF. CDR3 DNA sequence: TGTGCCAGCTCACCTTCAGGGGATGAAAAACTGTTTTTT.

The rearrangement joins TRBV4-3 to TRBJ2-3; 13 bases are a match to TRBD2. This CDR3 has 16 residues. Per germline, CDR1 LGHNA and CDR2 YSLEER. V dropped 2 bases and J dropped 7; count of bases not matched to a gene: 6. The CDR3 region has the DNA TGCGCCAGCAGCCAAACTAGCGGGGGGGCGGAAAATACGCAGTATTTT. As protein: CASSQTSGGAENTQYF.

This chain connects TRBV9 to TRBJ2-3; possibly TRBD1 or TRBD2 for D (5 bases each). V lost 2 bases, J lost 0 bases, and 16 bases lay in between. The germline V gene encodes CDR1 SGDLS and CDR2 YYNGEE. This CDR3 region has 17 residues. CDR3 sequence: CASSVTGAQRSTDTQYF. CDR3 coding DNA: TGTGCCAGCAGCGTCACCGGGGCCCAAAGAAGCACAGATACGCAGTATTTT.

V gene TRBV4-1 combines with J gene TRBJ2-7, with D unresolved. This CDR3 has 16 residues. The V gene lost 4 bases and the J gene lost 1 base, with 17 bases spanning the gap. Germline values: CDR1 MGHRA, CDR2 YSYEKL. The CDR3 region is CASSLLPGPASYEQYF. The CDR3 nucleotides are TGCGCCAGCAGCCTACTCCCGGGCCCCGCGTCCTACGAGCAGTACTTC.